This passage covers 28 T cell receptor beta chains from one sample sequenced in a study of PD-1 blockade in classical Hodgkin lymphoma. The table came from immunoSEQ multiplex PCR; TCRdb's copy has only in-frame clones and leaves some out. The sample has around 25,000 clones; roughly 88% are singletons. Time point described: cycle 4 day 1 (C4D1), after more than five weeks of nivolumab. All patients relapsed after autologous stem cell transplantation, and brentuximab vedotin exposure varied. The starting material was peripheral blood mononuclear cells (PBMCs), obtained before the fourth cycle of nivolumab. These receptors were taken from a human donor with classical Hodgkin lymphoma.

This chain connects TRBV6-4 to TRBJ2-1; 13 bases agree with TRBD2. Germline V gives CDR1 MRHNA, CDR2 SNTAGT. V lost 0 bases, J lost 4 bases, and 6 bases stayed unmatched. The CDR3 has 18 amino acids. The DNA of the CDR3 is TGTGCCAGCAGTGACTCGAGACTAGCGGGGGGCCCTTACAATGAGCAGTTCTTC. It yields the protein CASSDSRLAGGPYNEQFF.

This chain links TRBV19 with TRBJ2-4; D is uncertain. The CDR3 has 17 amino acids. The V gene's germline CDR1 is LNHDA and CDR2 SQIVND (reference sequence). V was clipped by 3 bases and J by 1 base, with 16 bases between them. The chain's CDR3 is CASSMGLLYRAKNIQYF. CDR3 DNA sequence: TGTGCCAGTAGTATGGGGTTACTCTATCGGGCCAAAAACATTCAGTACTTC.

This clone was found once. The chain recombines TRBV30 with TRBJ2-1; unclear D gene. This CDR3 contains 14 residues. Germline-derived CDR1 and CDR2 are GTSNPN and SVGIG (reference sequence). V was clipped by 4 bases and J by 4 bases, with 14 bases between them. CDR3 amino acids: CAWNQVGGYNEQFF. As DNA, the CDR3 is TGTGCCTGGAATCAGGTGGGCGGATACAATGAGCAGTTCTTC.

The chain has TRBV27 and TRBJ2-7, with 7 bases that match TRBD2. Trimming took 6 bases from V and 3 from J; bases not matched to a gene: 14. Germline CDR1 MNHEY, CDR2 SMNVEV (reference sequence). The CDR3 sequence is 16 residues long. This chain's CDR3 is CASSSLAGRNHYEQYF. CDR3 coding DNA: TGTGCCAGCAGCTCCTTAGCGGGTCGGAACCACTACGAGCAGTACTTC.

The chain links TRBV7-3 to TRBJ1-1; 9 bases are a match to TRBD1. This CDR3 has 17 residues. Germline CDR1 reads SGHTA; CDR2 reads FQGTGA. Unmatched junction bases numbered 12, after V lost 5 bases and J lost 2 bases. DNA for the CDR3: TGTGCCAGCAGCAAACTAACCGGGACAGGGTTCAACACTGAAGCTTTCTTT. This sequence encodes CASSKLTGTGFNTEAFF.

The V and J genes are TRBV6-1 and TRBJ2-1; D is possibly TRBD2 (6 bases). This CDR3 is 13 amino acids long. Germline values: CDR1 MNHNS, CDR2 SASEGT. Between the trimmed V and J ends, which lost 5 bases and 8 bases, there was a span of 13 bases. DNA for the CDR3: TGTGCCAGCAGTCGGGACTTCGAGCATGAGCAGTTCTTC. This encodes CASSRDFEHEQFF.

This rearrangement joins TRBV25-1 to TRBJ2-7, with TRBD2 matching 8 bases. Per germline, CDR1 MGHDK and CDR2 SYGVNS. Unmatched junction bases numbered 3, after V lost 6 bases and J lost 2 bases. The CDR3 extends over 13 amino acids. This CDR3 is CASSREGTYEQYF. CDR3 DNA: TGTGCCAGCAGCCGGGAGGGAACCTACGAGCAGTACTTC.

The chain joins TRBV19 to TRBJ2-7; 8 bases fit TRBD2. V lost 2 bases to trimming and J lost 10 bases; unmatched junction nucleotides: 7. The CDR3 sequence is 13 residues long. Per germline, CDR1 LNHDA and CDR2 SQIVND (reference sequence). As DNA, the CDR3 is TGTGCCAGTAGTATACAGACTAGCGCCAACCAGTACTTC. This encodes CASSIQTSANQYF.

This clone showed up just once. The V call is TRBV7-2, the J call TRBJ2-1, with a tentative D call TRBD2 (6 bases). The ends were cut back, 5 bases at V and 5 bases at J, with 13 bases in the middle. CDR3 size: 14 residues. Germline V gives CDR1 SGHTA, CDR2 FQGNSA. The CDR3 sequence is CASSPGGHNNEQFF. CDR3 DNA sequence: TGTGCCAGCAGCCCCGGGGGTCACAACAATGAGCAGTTCTTC.

This chain uses TRBV5-6 with TRBJ2-5; D is undetermined. Deletions cut 4 bases from V and 0 bases from J, with 7 bases between. The CDR3 consists of 13 residues. The germline V gene has CDR1 SGHDT and CDR2 YYEEEE. Written as DNA, the CDR3 is TGTGCCAGCAGCCTTGGGTACCAAGAGACCCAGTACTTC. This codes for CASSLGYQETQYF. Looking up the rest from reference TRBV5-6 and TRBJ2-5 gives the full variable domain: DAGVTQSPTHLIKTRGQQVTLRCSPKSGHDTVSWYQQALGQGPQFIFQYYEEEERQRGNFPDRFSGHQFPNYSSELNVNALLLGDSALYLCASSLGYQETQYFGPGTRLLVL.

This chain connects TRBV11-2 to TRBJ2-1; 11 bases fit TRBD2. V shed 9 bases, J shed 4 bases, and the junction held 14 bases outside the gene matches. Germline V lookup: CDR1 SGHAT, CDR2 FQNNGV. This CDR3 has 17 amino acids. The CDR3 DNA is TGTGCCAGTCCCGCTAGCGGGGGGCCGTCCCTATACAATGAGCAGTTCTTC. Its protein product is CASPASGGPSLYNEQFF.

This clone was counted only a few times. CDR3 region: CASSVDRNRNEQFF. Written as DNA, the CDR3 is TGTGCCAGCAGCGTAGACAGAAACCGCAATGAGCAGTTCTTC. The V gene is TRBV9, the J gene TRBJ2-1, with no clear D. The CDR3 runs 14 residues. Germline lookup yields CDR1 SGDLS and CDR2 YYNGEE. Trimming removed 0 bases from V and 6 bases from J, with 10 bases in between. Full variable domain (outside the CDR3, taken from reference TRBV9 and TRBJ2-1): DSGVTQTPKHLITATGQRVTLRCSPRSGDLSVYWYQQSLDQGLQFLIQYYNGEERAKGNILERFSAQQFPDLHSELNLSSLELGDSALYFCASSVDRNRNEQFFGPGTRLTVL.

This clone has a handful of counts. The chain has TRBV7-9 and TRBJ1-2, with 8 positions matching TRBD1. V dropped 2 bases and J dropped 4; count of bases not matched to a gene: 3. Per germline, CDR1 SEHNR and CDR2 FQNEAQ (reference sequence). CDR3 size: 14 residues. CDR3 residues: CASSLFQGAYGYTF. CDR3 DNA: TGTGCCAGCAGCTTATTCCAGGGGGCCTATGGCTACACCTTC.

This rearrangement joins TRBV6-6 to TRBJ2-1; TRBD2 agrees at 13 bases. Germline CDR1 and CDR2: MNHNY and SVGAGI (reference sequence). V gave up 6 bases and J gave up 3 bases; unmatched junction bases: 5. The CDR3 loop spans 16 amino acids. CDR3 nucleotides: TGTGCCAGCAGCCTTTGGACTAGCGGGGGCTACAATGAGCAGTTCTTC. Protein: CASSLWTSGGYNEQFF.

This clone was observed a single time. The chain combines TRBV18 with TRBJ1-5, with D possibly TRBD1 on 5 matching bases. Trimming cost V 2 bases and J 3 bases, with 8 bases left between them. The CDR3 has 14 residues. The germline V gene encodes CDR1 KGHSH and CDR2 LQKENI. The CDR3 protein is CASSPVRDNQPQHF. The CDR3 nucleotides are TGTGCCAGCTCACCAGTCAGGGACAATCAGCCCCAGCATTTT.

J is TRBJ2-7 and V is TRBV14; possible D gene TRBD1, 6 bases. The CDR3 spans 14 residues. V lost 5 bases and J 4 bases, leaving 15 bases between the germline ends. Germline CDR1 reads SGHDN; CDR2 reads FVKESK. The CDR3 DNA follows: TGTGCCAGCAGCTTCCGACAGGTTCAATACGAGCAGTACTTC. This sequence encodes CASSFRQVQYEQYF. Looking up the rest from reference TRBV14 and TRBJ2-7 gives the full variable domain: EAGVTQFPSHSVIEKGQTVTLRCDPISGHDNLYWYRRVMGKEIKFLLHFVKESKQDESGMPNNRFLAERTGGTYSTLKVQPAELEDSGVYFCASSFRQVQYEQYFGPGTRLTVT.

The chain uses TRBV7-3 and TRBJ2-3, with D tentatively TRBD1 (5 bases). Germline V gene data show CDR1 as SGHTA and CDR2 as FQGTGA. V lost 5 bases, J lost 3 bases, and 9 bases lay in between. The length of the CDR3 is 13 residues. CDR3 DNA: TGTGCCAGCAGCCTCCAGGGTACAGATACGCAGTATTTT. Encoded protein: CASSLQGTDTQYF. The full variable domain, with the rest looked up from reference TRBV7-3 and TRBJ2-3, is GAGVSQTPSNKVTEKGKYVELRCDPISGHTALYWYRQSLGQGPEFLIYFQGTGAADDSGLPNDRFFAVRPEGSVSTLKIQRTERGDSAVYLCASSLQGTDTQYFGPGTRLTVL.

V is TRBV5-1 and J is TRBJ2-5, with 14 bases matching TRBD2. The CDR3 runs to 21 residues. V gave up 3 bases and J gave up 6 bases; unmatched junction bases: 22. CDR1 is SGHRS and CDR2 is YFSETQ in the germline V gene. CDR3 sequence reads: CASSSYFRPTSGGAGVKTQYF. The CDR3 region has the DNA TGCGCCAGCAGCTCATATTTTCGCCCGACTAGCGGGGGGGCTGGGGTGAAGACCCAGTACTTC.

The genes are TRBV27 and TRBJ2-7; D tentatively reads TRBD1 or TRBD2 (5 bases each). CDR1 is MNHEY and CDR2 is SMNVEV in the germline V gene (reference sequence). The CDR3 loop spans 12 amino acids. V gave up 8 bases and J gave up 4 bases, with 12 bases separating them. CDR3 in DNA: TGTGCCAGCCGTGTCGGGGCATACGAGCAGTACTTC. This codes for CASRVGAYEQYF.

The chain carries TRBV7-3 and TRBJ1-1; maybe TRBD1 (5 bases). CDR3 length: 15 residues. Germline CDR1 reads SGHTA; CDR2 reads FQGTGA. V lost 5 bases, J lost 4 bases, and 17 bases lay in between. The chain's CDR3 is CASSPFGGEGTEAFF. The DNA for the CDR3 is TGTGCCAGCAGCCCATTTGGGGGTGAAGGCACTGAAGCTTTCTTT.

The rearrangement uses TRBV9 and TRBJ2-1; D is unclear. With 0 bases removed from V and 4 bases from J, the gap between germline ends came to 11 bases. CDR3 length: 15 residues. Germline CDR1 reads SGDLS; CDR2 reads YYNGEE. The CDR3 DNA reads as TGTGCCAGCAGCGTAGATGGTGGCCCATACAATGAGCAGTTCTTC. Protein product: CASSVDGGPYNEQFF. The full variable domain, completed using reference TRBV9 and TRBJ2-1, is DSGVTQTPKHLITATGQRVTLRCSPRSGDLSVYWYQQSLDQGLQFLIQYYNGEERAKGNILERFSAQQFPDLHSELNLSSLELGDSALYFCASSVDGGPYNEQFFGPGTRLTVL.

The rearrangement uses TRBV6-4 and TRBJ1-4; D ambiguous. The CDR3 sequence is 16 residues long. Between the trimmed V and J ends, which lost 3 bases and 5 bases, there was a span of 16 bases. Germline values: CDR1 MRHNA, CDR2 SNTAGT. The CDR3 coding sequence is TGTGCCAGCAGTGAAGGGTCGGCAGGCGGAAATGAAAAACTGTTTTTT. This encodes CASSEGSAGGNEKLFF.

The chain uses TRBV19 and TRBJ2-3; possible D gene TRBD2, 7 bases. Trimming removed 5 bases at V and 11 bases at J, with 11 bases between. Per the germline V gene, CDR1 is LNHDA and CDR2 is SQIVND (reference sequence). The CDR3 loop spans 11 amino acids. The chain's CDR3 is CASSQGRGQYF. DNA for the CDR3: TGTGCCAGTAGTCAGGGGAGGGGGCAGTATTTT. Full variable domain (remainder filled in from reference TRBV19 and TRBJ2-3): DGGITQSPKYLFRKEGQNVTLSCEQNLNHDAMYWYRQDPGQGLRLIYYSQIVNDFQKGDIAEGYSVSREKKESFPLTVTSAQKNPTAFYLCASSQGRGQYFGPGTRLTVL.

The V gene is TRBV9, the J gene TRBJ2-3; D not resolved. Trimming shortened V by 3 bases and J by 2 bases, and 4 bases separated the two germline ends. Looked up from germline, CDR1 is SGDLS and CDR2 is YYNGEE. The CDR3 contains 12 residues. The CDR3 is CASSAYTDTQYF. CDR3 DNA: TGTGCCAGCAGCGCATACACAGATACGCAGTATTTT.

The chain carries TRBV10-2 and TRBJ1-5; 9 nucleotides line up with TRBD1. Unmatched junction bases numbered 8, after V lost 6 bases and J lost 2 bases. This CDR3 comprises 16 residues. Germline V gene sequence: CDR1 WSHSY, CDR2 SAAADI. CDR3 residues: CASSPGTGKGNQPQHF. The DNA for the CDR3 is TGCGCCAGCAGCCCCGGGACAGGGAAAGGCAATCAGCCCCAGCATTTT.

The CDR3 nucleotides read TGTGCCAGCAGTGAAGGTTTCAGCGGACAAGAGACCCAGTACTTC. Its protein product is CASSEGFSGQETQYF. This sequence joins TRBV25-1 and TRBJ2-5; D possibly corresponds to TRBD2 (5 bases). Trimming took 2 bases from V and 2 from J, leaving 12 bases between them. This CDR3 has 15 residues. Germline CDR1 reads MGHDK; CDR2 reads SYGVNS.

This chain links TRBV25-1 with TRBJ1-2, with D unclear. There are 12 residues in the CDR3. CDR1 is MGHDK and CDR2 is SYGVNS in the germline V gene. V shed 4 bases and J shed 5 bases, with 8 bases lying between them. The CDR3 sequence: CASSVSIYGYTF. The CDR3 coding sequence is TGTGCCAGCAGTGTTTCGATTTATGGCTACACCTTC.

V gene TRBV6-5 combines with J gene TRBJ2-1, with TRBD2 matching 9 bases. The V gene end was trimmed by 3 bases and the J gene end by 7 bases; junction bases not matched to a gene: 10. Germline V CDR1 and CDR2: MNHEY, SVGAGI. This CDR3 is 16 amino acids long. CDR3 residues: CASSYVAGGYSNEQFF. CDR3 DNA: TGTGCCAGCAGTTATGTCGCGGGGGGGTACTCGAATGAGCAGTTCTTC.